The 23 T cell receptor beta chains below were found in one sample sequenced in a study of OX40 agonist ivuxolimab in advanced cancers. Generated by immunoSEQ multiplex PCR, the TCRdb table keeps only in-frame clones and is missing some. This table has about 37,000 clones, about 88% appearing once. The sequencing here drew on CD4+ or CD8+ T cells sorted from blood, taken in a trial of the OX40 agonist ivuxolimab. The receptors shown here come from an adult with an advanced solid tumor such as melanoma, head and neck, liver or kidney cancer.

This clone is deemed medium-sized. The chain recombines TRBV4-2 with TRBJ2-1; TRBD2 matches 7 bases. This CDR3 has 16 residues. The J segment lost 4 bases and the V segment lost 0 bases, leaving 6 bases of the junction unmatched. Germline assignment: CDR1 LGHNA and CDR2 YNFKEQ. This chain's CDR3 is CASSQDRSGAYNEQFF. The CDR3 bases are TGTGCCAGCAGCCAAGATCGCAGCGGGGCGTACAATGAGCAGTTCTTC.

This chain uses TRBV7-9 with TRBJ2-1; 11 positions match TRBD2. V shed 5 bases and J 4 bases; nucleotides not matched to a gene: 7. CDR1 and CDR2 from the germline V gene are SEHNR and FQNEAQ (reference sequence). The CDR3 extends over 16 amino acids. Here the CDR3 reads CASSKPGLAVYNEQFF. The CDR3 DNA reads as TGTGCCAGCAGCAAACCGGGACTAGCGGTTTACAATGAGCAGTTCTTC.

The gene calls are TRBV10-3 and TRBJ2-7; D unclear. The CDR3 is made up of 12 amino acids. Deletions cut 4 bases from V and 1 base from J, with 5 bases between. Per germline, CDR1 ENHRY and CDR2 SYGVKD. This CDR3 reads CAISVGSYEQYF. CDR3 nucleotide sequence: TGTGCCATCAGTGTGGGGTCCTACGAGCAGTACTTC.

The CDR3 region has the DNA TGTGCCACGCGGGGAAGGTCGAACACCATATATTTT. Protein: CATRGRSNTIYF. The rearrangement uses TRBV19 and TRBJ1-3; D uncertain. Trimming shortened V by 10 bases and J by 7 bases, and 14 bases separated the two germline ends. CDR3 length equals 12 residues. Per the germline V gene, CDR1 is LNHDA and CDR2 is SQIVND (reference sequence).

V and J are TRBV11-3 and TRBJ1-1, with no clear D. Trimming stripped 1 base from V and 0 bases from J, with 3 bases between. CDR1 and CDR2 from the germline V gene are SGHNT and YENEEA. The CDR3 is 13 residues long. Here the CDR3 reads CASSLVLNTEAFF. The CDR3 coding sequence is TGTGCCAGCAGCTTAGTGCTGAACACTGAAGCTTTCTTT.

The chain recombines TRBV27 with TRBJ1-1; D perhaps matches TRBD1 (5 bases). Germline-derived CDR1 and CDR2 are MNHEY and SMNVEV (reference sequence). Trimming left V 8 bases short and J 10 bases short, with 11 bases between. The CDR3 spans 10 residues. The CDR3: CASGHLGAFF. The CDR3 nucleotides are TGTGCCAGCGGACACCTGGGAGCTTTCTTT.

The chain uses TRBV27 and TRBJ1-2; D not certain. The V and J ends lost 3 bases and 2 bases respectively, with 13 bases between them. CDR3 size: 15 residues. Germline values: CDR1 MNHEY, CDR2 SMNVEV (reference sequence). The CDR3 nucleotides read TGTGCCAGCAGTTTCACCTTAGGACGGAACTATGGCTACACCTTC. This sequence encodes CASSFTLGRNYGYTF.

The chain couples TRBV5-5 to TRBJ1-1, with D possibly matching TRBD1 (6 bases). V lost 4 bases to trimming and J lost 1 base, with 11 bases between them. Germline V lookup: CDR1 SGHKS, CDR2 YYEKEE (reference sequence). The CDR3 runs 14 residues. This CDR3 reads CASSPGTSNTEAFF. The CDR3 region has the DNA TGTGCCAGCAGCCCCGGGACATCGAACACTGAAGCTTTCTTT.

The V and J genes are TRBV29-1 and TRBJ2-7; D might be TRBD1 (5 bases). CDR3 length equals 13 residues. CDR1 is SQVTM, CDR2 ANQGSEA, per germline. The germline V and J ends were trimmed by 5 bases and 0 bases, with 11 bases remaining between them. CDR3 loop: CSVNLRGSYEQYF. The CDR3 DNA is TGCAGCGTTAATCTAAGGGGCTCCTACGAGCAGTACTTC.

V usage is TRBV4-1 and J usage is TRBJ2-5, with D possibly being TRBD2 (5 bases). Trimming pared 1 base from V and 5 bases from J, leaving 20 bases between. This CDR3 comprises 17 residues. Germline CDR1 and CDR2: MGHRA and YSYEKL. CDR3 protein: CASSQAFGPRARETQYF. CDR3 coding DNA: TGCGCCAGCAGCCAAGCATTTGGTCCGAGGGCCCGGGAGACCCAGTACTTC.

The DNA for the CDR3 is TGTGCCAGCAGCTTAGATCGACTAGCGGGGGCCCGCATTGACAATGAGCAGTTCTTC. This sequence encodes CASSLDRLAGARIDNEQFF. V and J are TRBV7-6 and TRBJ2-1; 12 nucleotides line up with TRBD2. Unmatched junction bases numbered 12, after V lost 1 base and J lost 5 bases. The CDR3 loop spans 19 amino acids. CDR1 is SGHVS and CDR2 is FNYEAQ in the germline V gene.

The V and J genes are TRBV30 and TRBJ1-4, with a weak D call TRBD1 (5 bases). From germline, CDR1 is GTSNPN and CDR2 SVGIG (reference sequence). V lost 5 bases, J lost 8 bases, and 18 bases lay in between. This CDR3 is built from 14 residues. The CDR3 loop reads CAWGPGSAGEKLFF. The CDR3 DNA reads TGTGCCTGGGGCCCGGGTTCGGCAGGGGAAAAACTGTTTTTT.

J is TRBJ1-2 and V is TRBV7-9; no reliable D call. Germline V gene data show CDR1 as SEHNR and CDR2 as FQNEAQ (reference sequence). The germline V and J ends were trimmed by 1 base and 8 bases, with 20 bases remaining between them. There are 16 residues in the CDR3. CDR3 amino acids: CASSLESLRTVGGYTF. CDR3 nucleotide sequence: TGTGCCAGCAGCTTAGAGTCTCTCCGGACCGTTGGGGGCTACACCTTC. Full variable domain (outside the CDR3, taken from reference TRBV7-9 and TRBJ1-2): DTGVSQNPRHKITKRGQNVTFRCDPISEHNRLYWYRQTLGQGPEFLTYFQNEAQLEKSRLLSDRFSAERPKGSFSTLEIQRTEQGDSAMYLCASSLESLRTVGGYTFGSGTRLTVV.

The chain links TRBV27 to TRBJ1-5, with TRBD1 as a possible D gene (5 bases). Germline V CDR1 and CDR2: MNHEY, SMNVEV (reference sequence). CDR3 size: 15 residues. V lost 2 bases, J lost 2 bases, and 10 bases lay in between. The CDR3 DNA sequence: TGTGCCAGCAGTTTAACGGGGGGGGGCAATCAGCCCCAGCATTTT. It translates to CASSLTGGGNQPQHF.

This clone is medium-sized by share. The chain joins TRBV29-1 to TRBJ1-2, with a weak D call TRBD1 (5 bases). Germline V gene sequence: CDR1 SQVTM, CDR2 ANQGSEA. The CDR3 has 12 amino acids. The ends were cut back, 3 bases at V and 4 bases at J, with 9 bases in the middle. In nucleotides, the CDR3 is TGCAGCGTTGACGGCAGGGCCTATGGCTACACCTTC. Translation gives CSVDGRAYGYTF.

The CDR3 DNA follows: TGTGCCAGCAGTGCCTGGGCCGGGGAGCTGTTTTTT. It specifies CASSAWAGELFF. The chain links TRBV6-6 to TRBJ2-2, with D unresolved. This CDR3 is 12 amino acids long. Trimming took 5 bases from V and 6 from J, leaving 7 bases between them. The germline V gene encodes CDR1 MNHNY and CDR2 SVGAGI (reference sequence).

This clone was detected once. This chain uses TRBV5-4 with TRBJ2-3, with 9 bases aligning to TRBD1. V lost 0 bases and J lost 2; bases outside the gene matches: 10. This CDR3 spans 18 amino acids. Looked up from germline, CDR1 is SGHNT and CDR2 is YYREEE (reference sequence). The CDR3 loop is CASSLDTGTGTFTDTQYF. CDR3 nucleotide sequence: TGTGCCAGCAGCTTGGATACCGGGACAGGGACCTTCACAGATACGCAGTATTTT.

The chain combines TRBV27 with TRBJ2-2, with D perhaps TRBD1 or TRBD2 (5 bases each). The CDR3 length is 14 residues. From germline, CDR1 is MNHEY and CDR2 SMNVEV (reference sequence). Trimming shortened V by 3 bases and J by 7 bases, and 12 bases separated the two germline ends. The CDR3 protein is CASSLRGSGGELFF. The CDR3 DNA sequence: TGTGCCAGCAGTTTGAGGGGCAGTGGCGGGGAGCTGTTTTTT.

The rearrangement joins TRBV6-5 to TRBJ1-3; TRBD1 might be the D (6 bases). The CDR3 runs to 14 residues. Germline V gene lookup returns CDR1 MNHEY and CDR2 SVGAGI. V was cut by 6 bases and J by 4 bases, with 13 bases left in between. The CDR3, as DNA: TGTGCCAGCAGCCTACAGGGCGGAGGAAACACCATATATTTT. It yields the protein CASSLQGGGNTIYF.

The chain is built from TRBV27 and TRBJ1-2; 10 bases map to TRBD1. V lost 9 bases to trimming and J lost 6 bases; unmatched junction nucleotides: 7. This CDR3 region has 13 residues. Germline lookup yields CDR1 MNHEY and CDR2 SMNVEV (reference sequence). CDR3: CASTGTGVHGYTF. In DNA form, the CDR3 reads TGTGCCAGTACCGGGACAGGGGTCCATGGCTACACCTTC.

The J gene is TRBJ2-5, the V gene TRBV4-1; D may be TRBD1 (6 bases). V lost 6 bases and J 2 bases, leaving 16 bases between the germline ends. Germline V gene lookup returns CDR1 MGHRA and CDR2 YSYEKL. The CDR3 length is 15 residues. The CDR3 DNA follows: TGCGCCAGCAGTCTACAGGGAAGGCCACAAGAGACCCAGTACTTC. It translates to CASSLQGRPQETQYF.

Written as DNA, the CDR3 is TGTGCCAGTAGTCTCTATCAGGGGGCTCTAAATGAAAAACTGTTTTTT. Protein: CASSLYQGALNEKLFF. The V call is TRBV19, the J call TRBJ1-4; TRBD1 agrees at 8 bases. Unmatched junction bases numbered 10, after V lost 5 bases and J lost 5 bases. CDR3 length: 16 amino acids. Germline assignment: CDR1 LNHDA and CDR2 SQIVND (reference sequence).

This chain joins TRBV13 and TRBJ2-2, with 8 bases aligning to TRBD1. The CDR3 length is 16 residues. Per germline, CDR1 PRHDT and CDR2 FYEKMQ (reference sequence). The J segment lost 2 bases and the V segment lost 5 bases, leaving 7 bases of the junction unmatched. The CDR3 loop reads CASSPSTGVNTGELFF. The CDR3 DNA follows: TGTGCCAGCAGCCCCTCGACAGGGGTTAACACCGGGGAGCTGTTTTTT.